The rows below give T cell receptor beta chains drawn from one sample of a study of shared clonotypes between healthy human individuals. Clones were read by immunoSEQ multiplex PCR, and TCRdb kept only the in-frame ones, dropping some. The sample yields millions of clones, about 95% seen once. The specimen was naive CD8+ T cells sorted from blood. The receptor source for this set is a man aged 18 to 30 in good health. The CDR3 runs from the conserved cysteine through the conserved F or W. The D gene is left open where the match is weak. For some rows the clone size is stated as once, few or many, or as a class when expanded; others skip it.

d_call,clone_size,j_call,v_call,cdr3_nt,cdr3_aa
.,.,TRBJ1-5,TRBV4-1,TGCGCCAGCAGCCAAGGGCCCTGGACAGCCGATAGCAATCAGCCCCAGCATTTT,CASSQGPWTADSNQPQHF
TRBD2,once,TRBJ2-7,TRBV7-9,TGTGCCAGCAGCCCCCCACTAGCGGACCTCTACGAGCAGTACTTC,CASSPPLADLYEQYF
TRBD1,.,TRBJ1-2,TRBV6-5,TGTGCCAGCAGTTACTCGGACAGGGAGCGTGGGTATGGCTACACCTTC,CASSYSDRERGYGYTF
TRBD2,.,TRBJ2-7,TRBV11-2,TGTGCCAGCAGCTTATCCCCTAGCGGGAGCTACGAGCAGTACTTC,CASSLSPSGSYEQYF
TRBD1,.,TRBJ2-7,TRBV7-8,TGTGCCAGCAGCTTAGCGCGGACAGGGGGATTCTACGAGCAGTACTTC,CASSLARTGGFYEQYF
TRBD2,once,TRBJ2-2,TRBV4-3,TGCGCCAGCAGCCAAGTAATCCTAGCGGGAGCCACCGGGGAGCTGTTTTTT,CASSQVILAGATGELFF
.,.,TRBJ2-7,TRBV6-1,TGTGCCAGCAGTGGGGGGGCCTACGAGCAGTACTTC,CASSGGAYEQYF
TRBD1,once,TRBJ2-7,TRBV11-2,TGTGCCAGCAGCTTAGCAGGGGGCCACTACGAGCAGTACTTC,CASSLAGGHYEQYF
TRBD2,.,TRBJ2-7,TRBV28,TGTGCCAGCAGTTCTCCCGGGCGGGGGTCCTACGAGCAGTACTTC,CASSSPGRGSYEQYF
TRBD2,.,TRBJ2-7,TRBV10-2,TGCGCCAGCAGCACGGGACTAGCATCCGAGCAGTACTTC,CASSTGLASEQYF
.,once,TRBJ2-7,TRBV9,TGTGCCAGCAGCGTAGGGGGCGGAACCGAGCAGTACTTC,CASSVGGGTEQYF
.,.,TRBJ1-1,TRBV5-1,TGCGCCAGCAGCTTGGGCAGGGACCCTGAAGCTTTCTTT,CASSLGRDPEAFF
.,.,TRBJ1-2,TRBV27,TGTGCCAGCAGTCCTGATGGGAGCCTAACCCCCTATGGCTACACCTTC,CASSPDGSLTPYGYTF
.,.,TRBJ2-1,TRBV7-9,TGTGCCAGCAGCTTAAGTAACAGTCCATCCTACAATGAGCAGTTCTTC,CASSLSNSPSYNEQFF
.,.,TRBJ1-1,TRBV2,TGTGCCGGCAACCGACAGCCTGCTTTCTTT,CAGNRQPAFF
.,.,TRBJ1-3,TRBV11-2,TGTGCCAGCAGCTTAGCTCCGGATACCATATATTTT,CASSLAPDTIYF
.,.,TRBJ2-7,TRBV27,TGTGCCAGCAGTTTTGGGGGCCTGGGGTACGAGCAGTACTTC,CASSFGGLGYEQYF
.,.,TRBJ1-5,TRBV7-5,.,CARSLYTCNSNQPQHF
TRBD1,once,TRBJ1-1,TRBV25-1,TGTGCCAGCATGTCGACAGGGGGGTGGTCTGAAGCTTTCTTT,CASMSTGGWSEAFF
TRBD1,.,TRBJ1-2,TRBV6-5,TGTGCCAGCAGTTACTCGACCCAGGGGGCCAGAGGCTACACCTTC,CASSYSTQGARGYTF
TRBD2,.,TRBJ2-2,TRBV27,TGTGCCAGCAGCAAGCGGGGTAGCACCGGGGAGCTGTTTTTT,CASSKRGSTGELFF
.,.,TRBJ1-2,TRBV19,TGTGCCAGTAGCCCTGGTCTAATTGGAAATTGGGGCTACACCTTC,CASSPGLIGNWGYTF